This TCR beta chain emerged from a study of early T cells in non-severe SARS-CoV-2 infection. This clonotype was seen a handful of times. Each CDR3 protein is one row after TCRdb ran MiXCR on the 5' RACE reads. The sample contains 80,000 or so distinct CDR3 sequences, more than 13% of which appear only once. Germline V gene data show CDR1 as SEHNR and CDR2 as FQNEAQ (reference sequence). Deletions cut 10 bases from V and 1 base from J, with 13 bases between. This CDR3 comprises 13 residues. Sequenced sample: whole blood. The receptor was isolated from an adult who was a healthcare worker with PCR-confirmed SARS-CoV-2 infection or an uninfected control (not recorded which). This chain links TRBV7-9 with TRBJ1-1; maybe TRBD1 (5 bases). CDR3: CATGGDKNTEAFF. The CDR3 region has the DNA TGTGCCACCGGGGGGGATAAGAACACTGAAGCTTTCTTT.